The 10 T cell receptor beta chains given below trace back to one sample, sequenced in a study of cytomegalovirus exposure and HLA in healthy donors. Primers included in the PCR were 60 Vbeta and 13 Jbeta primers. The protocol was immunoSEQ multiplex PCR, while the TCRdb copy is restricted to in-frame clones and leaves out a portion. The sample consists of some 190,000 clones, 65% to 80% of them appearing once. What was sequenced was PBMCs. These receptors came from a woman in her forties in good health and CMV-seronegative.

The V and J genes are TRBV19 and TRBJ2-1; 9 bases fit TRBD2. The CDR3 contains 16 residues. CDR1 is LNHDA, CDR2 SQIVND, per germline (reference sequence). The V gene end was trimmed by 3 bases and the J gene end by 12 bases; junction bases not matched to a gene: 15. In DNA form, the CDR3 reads TGTGCCAGTAGTATCCAAGGCGGGAGGGCCTTTTTGGTGCAGTTCTTC. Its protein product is CASSIQGGRAFLVQFF.

The CDR3 DNA reads as TGCGCCAGCGGGTTGGTAGCGGGAAACACAGATACGCAGTATTTT. It codes for CASGLVAGNTDTQYF. This chain links TRBV4-3 with TRBJ2-3; 8 nucleotides line up with TRBD2. CDR1 is LGHNA, CDR2 YSLEER, per germline. The CDR3 is 15 amino acids. J gave up 2 bases and V 8 bases, and 9 bases lay outside the gene matches.

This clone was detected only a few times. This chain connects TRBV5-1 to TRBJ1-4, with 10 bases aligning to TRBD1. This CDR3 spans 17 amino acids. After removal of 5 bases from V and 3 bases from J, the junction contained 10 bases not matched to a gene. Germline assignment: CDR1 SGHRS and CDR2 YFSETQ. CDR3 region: CASSSNGQGVPNEKLFF. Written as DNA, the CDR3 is TGCGCCAGCAGTTCCAACGGACAGGGGGTACCTAATGAAAAACTGTTTTTT.

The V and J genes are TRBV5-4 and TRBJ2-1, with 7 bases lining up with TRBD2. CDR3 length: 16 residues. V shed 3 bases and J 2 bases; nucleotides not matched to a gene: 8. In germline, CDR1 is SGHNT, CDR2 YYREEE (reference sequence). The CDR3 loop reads CASSSGRSGTYNEQFF. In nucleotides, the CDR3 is TGTGCCAGCAGCTCCGGGAGGTCTGGCACCTACAATGAGCAGTTCTTC.

CDR3 residues: CASSQDRAGWAEQFF. The CDR3 DNA reads as TGCGCCAGCAGCCAAGATCGGGCGGGATGGGCTGAGCAGTTCTTC. The chain couples TRBV4-3 to TRBJ2-1, with D perhaps TRBD2 (6 bases). The CDR3 is 15 residues long. Germline V gene sequence: CDR1 LGHNA, CDR2 YSLEER. The V end was cut by 0 bases, the J end by 9 bases, with 15 bases between.

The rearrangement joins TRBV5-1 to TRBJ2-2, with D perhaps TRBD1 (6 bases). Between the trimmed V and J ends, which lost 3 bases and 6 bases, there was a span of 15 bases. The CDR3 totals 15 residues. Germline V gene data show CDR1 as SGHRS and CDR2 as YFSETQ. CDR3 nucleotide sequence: TGCGCCAGCAGCTCGCGGACAGATTCATCCGGGGAGCTGTTTTTT. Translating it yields CASSSRTDSSGELFF.

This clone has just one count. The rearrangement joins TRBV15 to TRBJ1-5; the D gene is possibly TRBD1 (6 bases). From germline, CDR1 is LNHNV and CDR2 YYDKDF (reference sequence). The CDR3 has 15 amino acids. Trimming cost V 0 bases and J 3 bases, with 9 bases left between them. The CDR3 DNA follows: TGTGCCACCAGCAGAGAATACAGGGACAATCAGCCCCAGCATTTT. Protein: CATSREYRDNQPQHF. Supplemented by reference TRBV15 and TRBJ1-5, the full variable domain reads DAMVIQNPRYQVTQFGKPVTLSCSQTLNHNVMYWYQQKSSQAPKLLFHYYDKDFNNEADTPDNFQSRRPNTSFCFLDIRSPGLGDTAMYLCATSREYRDNQPQHFGDGTRLSIL.

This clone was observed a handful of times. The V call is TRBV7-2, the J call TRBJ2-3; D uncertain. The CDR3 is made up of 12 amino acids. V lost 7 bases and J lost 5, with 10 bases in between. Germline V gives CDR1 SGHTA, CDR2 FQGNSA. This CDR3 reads CASTQSLDTQYF. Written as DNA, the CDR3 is TGTGCCAGCACTCAAAGCCTAGATACGCAGTATTTT.

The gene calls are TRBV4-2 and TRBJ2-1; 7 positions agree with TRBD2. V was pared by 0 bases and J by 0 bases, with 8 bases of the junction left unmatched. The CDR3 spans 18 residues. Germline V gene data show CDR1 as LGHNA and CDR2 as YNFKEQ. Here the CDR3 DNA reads TGTGCCAGCAGCCAAGATCTAACGACGGGAGGCTCCTACAATGAGCAGTTCTTC. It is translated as CASSQDLTTGGSYNEQFF.

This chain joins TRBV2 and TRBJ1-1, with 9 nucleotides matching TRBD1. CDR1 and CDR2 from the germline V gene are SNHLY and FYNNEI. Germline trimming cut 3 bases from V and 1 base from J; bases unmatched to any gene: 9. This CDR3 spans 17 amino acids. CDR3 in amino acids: CASSDPAGTGTNTEAFF. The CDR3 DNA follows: TGTGCCAGCAGTGACCCCGCCGGGACAGGGACGAACACTGAAGCTTTCTTT.